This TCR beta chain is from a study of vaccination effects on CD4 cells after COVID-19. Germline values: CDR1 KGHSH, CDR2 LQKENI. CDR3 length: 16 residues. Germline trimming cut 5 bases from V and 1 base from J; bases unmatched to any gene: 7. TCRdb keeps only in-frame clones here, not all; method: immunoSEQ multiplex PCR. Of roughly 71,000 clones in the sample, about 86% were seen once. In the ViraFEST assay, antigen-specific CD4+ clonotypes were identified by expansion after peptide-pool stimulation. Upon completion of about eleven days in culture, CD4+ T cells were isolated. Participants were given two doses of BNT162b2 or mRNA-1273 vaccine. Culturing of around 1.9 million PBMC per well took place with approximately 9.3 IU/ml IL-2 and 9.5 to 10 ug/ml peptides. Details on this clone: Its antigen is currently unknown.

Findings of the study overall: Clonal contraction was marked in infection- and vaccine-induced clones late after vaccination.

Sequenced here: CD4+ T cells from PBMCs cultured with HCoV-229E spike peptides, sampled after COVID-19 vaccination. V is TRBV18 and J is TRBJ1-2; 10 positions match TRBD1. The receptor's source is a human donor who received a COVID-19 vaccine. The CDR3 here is CASSSTGTGVNYGYTF. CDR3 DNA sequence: TGTGCCAGCTCATCGACCGGGACAGGGGTTAACTATGGCTACACCTTC.